The sequence of this T cell receptor beta chain was determined in a study of blood T cell repertoires in COVID-19. As for the study in general: Sample material is recorded as cDNA or gDNA derived from T cells, B-cell-depleted T cells, or PBMCs.

CDR3 size: 15 residues. Germline V CDR1 and CDR2: KGHSH, LQKENI. The germline V and J ends were trimmed by 5 bases and 2 bases, with 13 bases remaining between them. This clone was seen repeatedly, ten times or more. Original handling: Counts of nucleated cells, estimated from reference gene primer amplification, were obtained. Produced via immunoSEQ multiplex PCR; TCRdb's table is partial and in-frame only. Clonal size and the V and J genes are those of that table, whereas D and trimming came from the DNA. Here the sample spans 35,000 to 55,000 clones, 69% being singletons. The sample consisted of peripheral blood. The chain is built from TRBV18 and TRBJ1-3; unclear D gene. The TCR sequence derives from a man of 80 years or more with acute or convalescent COVID-19. CDR3 nucleotide sequence: TGTGCCAGCTCAGAGGTCGTATCCGCTGGAAACACCATATATTTT. Translated, it gives CASSEVVSAGNTIYF.